These 8 T cell receptor beta chains were all obtained from the same sample, sequenced in a study of identical twins. Each CDR3 protein gets one entry after TCRdb re-called the 5' RACE reads with MiXCR. In the table there are about 890,000 distinct CDR3 sequences, more than 9% of which are singletons. In addition, the sample was reused for a study of yellow fever vaccine responses in identical twins.

Source material: PBMCs. Every receptor here comes from a woman between 18 and 29 years old in good health.

This chain connects TRBV20-1 to TRBJ2-2; 8 bases fit TRBD2. The trim removed 0 bases at V and 0 bases at J, leaving 6 bases unmatched. The CDR3 has 17 amino acids. The germline V gene has CDR1 DFQATT and CDR2 SNEGSKA (reference sequence). CDR3 sequence reads: CSARDLLAGSNTGELFF. CDR3 sequence (DNA): TGCAGTGCTAGAGATCTTCTAGCGGGTTCGAACACCGGGGAGCTGTTTTTT.

V and J are TRBV7-8 and TRBJ2-3; D may be TRBD1 (6 bases). Per germline, CDR1 SGHVS and CDR2 FQNEAQ. The CDR3 length is 14 residues. V was trimmed by 2 bases and J by 6 bases, leaving 12 bases between them. In DNA, the CDR3 is TGTGCCAGCAGCTTAACAGGGACGGCTGATACGCAGTATTTT. It is translated as CASSLTGTADTQYF.

The rearrangement joins TRBV5-8 to TRBJ1-4; no definite D call. Trimming removed 3 bases from V and 6 bases from J, with 12 bases in between. Germline V lookup: CDR1 SGHTS, CDR2 YDEGEE. The CDR3 runs to 14 residues. The DNA for the CDR3 is TGTGCCAGCAGCTCCTGGGGTCTCGATGAAAAACTGTTTTTT. Its protein is CASSSWGLDEKLFF.

This clonotype was seen only a few times. V and J are TRBV7-9 and TRBJ2-7, with 9 nucleotides matching TRBD2. The CDR3 spans 15 residues. Germline CDR1 SEHNR, CDR2 FQNEAQ (reference sequence). Unmatched junction bases numbered 5, after V lost 5 bases and J lost 0 bases. The CDR3 region is CASSPGLATSYEQYF. The DNA of the CDR3 is TGTGCCAGCAGCCCCGGACTAGCGACCTCCTACGAGCAGTACTTC. The entire variable domain, with the rest obtained from reference TRBV7-9 and TRBJ2-7, is as follows: DTGVSQNPRHKITKRGQNVTFRCDPISEHNRLYWYRQTLGQGPEFLTYFQNEAQLEKSRLLSDRFSAERPKGSFSTLEIQRTEQGDSAMYLCASSPGLATSYEQYFGPGTRLTVT.

This clonotype was observed a handful of times. The chain has TRBV20-1 and TRBJ1-1, with 8 bases matching TRBD1. The CDR3 runs to 15 residues. Germline lookup yields CDR1 DFQATT and CDR2 SNEGSKA (reference sequence). After removal of 4 bases from V and 4 bases from J, the junction contained 11 bases not matched to a gene. The CDR3 sequence is CSATDSGGVSTEAFF. CDR3 coding DNA: TGCAGTGCTACCGATTCAGGGGGCGTGAGCACTGAAGCTTTCTTT.

This clonotype was detected ten times or more. This chain connects TRBV2 to TRBJ2-1; 10 bases map to TRBD1. Germline values: CDR1 SNHLY, CDR2 FYNNEI. V lost 3 bases to trimming and J lost 16 bases; unmatched junction nucleotides: 6. The CDR3 totals 12 residues. The CDR3 coding sequence is TGTGCCAGCAGTGATAACCGGGACAGGGGATTCTTC. It yields the protein CASSDNRDRGFF.

This clonotype was recorded many times. The J gene is TRBJ2-1, the V gene TRBV6-5; TRBD2 agrees at 11 bases. The germline V gene encodes CDR1 MNHEY and CDR2 SVGAGI. V was pared by 5 bases and J by 1 base, with 4 bases of the junction left unmatched. The CDR3 has 16 amino acids. CDR3 coding DNA: TGTGCCAGCAGTCCGGGACTAGCGGCTTCCTACAATGAGCAGTTCTTC. Its translation: CASSPGLAASYNEQFF.

This sequence joins TRBV4-1 and TRBJ2-7; 13 bases line up with TRBD2. With V trimmed by 3 bases and J by 3 bases, 8 bases remained unmatched. This CDR3 is 17 amino acids long. CDR1 and CDR2 from the germline V gene are MGHRA and YSYEKL. The CDR3 nucleotides are TGCGCCAGCAGCCAGGGACTAGCGGGATTCGGGGTCTACGAGCAGTACTTC. Its protein is CASSQGLAGFGVYEQYF.